The next 24 T cell receptor beta chains were all read from a single sample in a study of blood T cell repertoires in COVID-19. Libraries were prepared by immunoSEQ multiplex PCR; TCRdb keeps only in-frame clonotypes and omits some of them. The sample holds 250,000 to 350,000 clones, about 90% seen once. Sequencing was carried out using PBMCs or T cells enriched from blood (not recorded which). All receptors come from a woman under 30 with acute COVID-19.

This rearrangement joins TRBV6-5 to TRBJ2-7; D call uncertain. Germline V CDR1 and CDR2: MNHEY, SVGAGI. V was trimmed by 3 bases and J by 4 bases, leaving 10 bases between them. This CDR3 spans 13 amino acids. Here the CDR3 reads CASSYPGSYEQYF. Here the CDR3 DNA reads TGTGCCAGCAGTTATCCGGGTTCTTACGAGCAGTACTTC.

This CDR3 is CASRAQETQYF. The CDR3 region has the DNA TGTGCCAGCAGGGCCCAAGAGACCCAGTACTTC. This sequence joins TRBV3-1 (or the pseudogene TRBV3-2) and TRBJ2-5; D is undetermined. The germline gives CDR1 LGHDT, CDR2 YNNKEL (reference sequence). Trimming removed 6 bases from V and 1 base from J, with 3 bases in between. CDR3 length: 11 residues.

This chain joins TRBV12-2 and TRBJ1-2; the table's TRBD1 call for D was not verified on the DNA. TRBV12-2 is assigned pseudogene status. The CDR3 has 17 residues. The CDR3 here is CASRFPDRGMVTYGYTF. The CDR3 DNA sequence: TGTGCAAGTCGCTTCCCGGACAGGGGGATGGTTACCTATGGCTACACCTTC.

The J gene is TRBJ2-5, the V gene TRBV2, with 9 bases lining up with TRBD2. The CDR3 runs to 16 residues. With 7 bases clipped from V and 1 base from J, the junction kept 10 bases outside the gene matches. Germline V CDR1 and CDR2: SNHLY, FYNNEI. The CDR3 is CASMKEIAGAQETQYF. The CDR3 nucleotides read TGTGCCAGCATGAAGGAAATAGCGGGAGCCCAAGAGACCCAGTACTTC.

The J gene is TRBJ1-2, the V gene TRBV18; D gene uncertain. This CDR3 comprises 14 residues. CDR1 KGHSH and CDR2 LQKENI come from the germline V gene. Trimming left V 6 bases short and J 1 base short, with 12 bases between. CDR3 amino acids: CASSISQRNYGYTF. Here the CDR3 DNA reads TGTGCCAGCTCGATCAGCCAGCGTAACTATGGCTACACCTTC.

The J gene is TRBJ1-3, the V gene TRBV19; 8 bases match TRBD1. The germline V gene encodes CDR1 LNHDA and CDR2 SQIVND (reference sequence). The CDR3 runs to 13 residues. Trimming removed 6 bases from V and 4 bases from J; junction bases left unmatched: 2. The CDR3: CASRRDRGNTIYF. The CDR3 nucleotides read TGTGCCAGTAGACGGGACAGGGGAAACACCATATATTTT.

The chain couples TRBV7-6 to TRBJ1-3; D is ambiguous. Germline V gene sequence: CDR1 SGHVS, CDR2 FNYEAQ. The CDR3 totals 17 residues. V was clipped by 3 bases and J by 4 bases, with 19 bases between them. The CDR3 spells CASSLYLRRASGNTIYF. In DNA form, the CDR3 reads TGTGCCAGCAGCTTGTACCTAAGGAGGGCTTCAGGAAACACCATATATTTT.

This clone was detected once. This chain connects TRBV28 to TRBJ2-7, with 9 nucleotides matching TRBD2. J gave up 4 bases and V 2 bases, and 0 bases lay outside the gene matches. This CDR3 has 13 residues. Germline V gene data show CDR1 as MDHEN and CDR2 as SYDVKM. CDR3 loop: CASSLAGGYEQYF. CDR3 nucleotide sequence: TGTGCCAGCAGTTTAGCGGGAGGGTACGAGCAGTACTTC.

In DNA, the CDR3 is TGTGCCAGGAAGAACCCAGACAGGGACCATGGCTACACCTTC. Translated: CARKNPDRDHGYTF. V is TRBV19 and J is TRBJ1-2; TRBD1 aligns across 7 bases. The germline gives CDR1 LNHDA, CDR2 SQIVND (reference sequence). The CDR3 consists of 14 residues. Trimming at V came to 9 bases and at J to 6 bases, leaving 13 bases not matched to a gene.

This clone appeared once. This rearrangement joins TRBV27 to TRBJ2-7; the match to TRBD2 covers 13 bases. Germline V CDR1 and CDR2: MNHEY, SMNVEV (reference sequence). This CDR3 is 17 amino acids long. With V trimmed by 2 bases and J by 7 bases, 11 bases remained unmatched. In DNA, the CDR3 is TGTGCCAGCAGTTTAAAGTACGCGGGACTAGCGGGACAGGAGCAGTACTTC. The encoded protein is CASSLKYAGLAGQEQYF.

This chain joins TRBV15 and TRBJ2-5; 8 positions agree with TRBD2. The CDR3 sequence is 17 residues long. V was pared by 0 bases and J by 0 bases, with 6 bases of the junction left unmatched. Germline assignment: CDR1 LNHNV and CDR2 YYDKDF (reference sequence). The chain's CDR3 is CATSRERPSGYQETQYF. DNA for the CDR3: TGTGCCACCAGCAGAGAGAGGCCTAGCGGGTACCAAGAGACCCAGTACTTC. The variable domain in full, completed from reference TRBV15 and TRBJ2-5, reads DAMVIQNPRYQVTQFGKPVTLSCSQTLNHNVMYWYQQKSSQAPKLLFHYYDKDFNNEADTPDNFQSRRPNTSFCFLDIRSPGLGDTAMYLCATSRERPSGYQETQYFGPGTRLLVL.

The chain recombines TRBV19 with TRBJ2-1; tentative D call: TRBD2 (6 bases). The germline V and J ends were trimmed by 7 bases and 6 bases, with 19 bases remaining between them. The CDR3 is 15 amino acids. The germline V gene has CDR1 LNHDA and CDR2 SQIVND (reference sequence). The CDR3 loop is CASKRAGLFSNEQFF. As DNA, the CDR3 is TGTGCCAGTAAGAGGGCGGGATTATTTTCCAATGAGCAGTTCTTC.

The gene calls are TRBV11-2 and TRBJ1-1; D gene ambiguous. Trimming shortened V by 5 bases and J by 3 bases, and 16 bases separated the two germline ends. Germline loops: CDR1 SGHAT, CDR2 FQNNGV. The CDR3 totals 15 residues. CDR3 nucleotide sequence: TGTGCCAGCAGCCCCCTGGCCCGACGGGACACTGAAGCTTTCTTT. Translation gives CASSPLARRDTEAFF.

The J gene is TRBJ1-6, the V gene TRBV9, with TRBD1 matching 11 bases. With V trimmed by 0 bases and J by 10 bases, 3 bases remained unmatched. Per germline, CDR1 SGDLS and CDR2 YYNGEE. CDR3 length: 15 residues. The CDR3 here is CASSVAGTGGSPLHF. In nucleotides, the CDR3 is TGTGCCAGCAGCGTAGCCGGGACAGGGGGGTCACCCCTCCACTTT. The whole variable domain, filled in from reference TRBV9 and TRBJ1-6, reads DSGVTQTPKHLITATGQRVTLRCSPRSGDLSVYWYQQSLDQGLQFLIQYYNGEERAKGNILERFSAQQFPDLHSELNLSSLELGDSALYFCASSVAGTGGSPLHFGNGTRLTVT.

The chain joins TRBV15 to TRBJ1-1; D not certain. V was clipped by 0 bases and J by 5 bases, with 7 bases between them. CDR1 and CDR2 (germline): LNHNV, YYDKDF (reference sequence). CDR3 length: 13 residues. The CDR3 spells CATSRERKTEAFF. For the CDR3, the DNA is TGTGCCACCAGCAGAGAGAGGAAAACTGAAGCTTTCTTT.

The rearrangement links TRBV27 to TRBJ2-1; 16 bases agree with TRBD2. Germline V CDR1 and CDR2: MNHEY, SMNVEV (reference sequence). The length of the CDR3 is 15 residues. Trimming cost V 3 bases and J 14 bases; bases outside gene matches: 7. CDR3 protein: CASSFQGLAGGLEFF. The CDR3 nucleotides are TGTGCCAGCAGTTTCCAGGGACTAGCGGGAGGGTTGGAGTTCTTC.

The chain carries TRBV14 and TRBJ2-1; D is uncertain. The CDR3 covers 11 residues. CDR1 and CDR2 (germline): SGHDN, FVKESK. Trimming left V 4 bases short and J 9 bases short, with 7 bases between. The CDR3 DNA follows: TGTGCCAGCAGCCCCCGAGGTGAGCAGTTCTTC. This translates into CASSPRGEQFF.

The CDR3 nucleotides read TGTGCCAGCAGCTTAGGCGGCTATTACACAGATACGCAGTATTTT. Residues: CASSLGGYYTDTQYF. The chain couples TRBV11-2 to TRBJ2-3; D not resolved. This CDR3 contains 15 residues. CDR1 is SGHAT and CDR2 is FQNNGV in the germline V gene. Deletions cut 1 base from V and 2 bases from J, with 10 bases between. The variable domain in full, with the rest retrieved from reference TRBV11-2 and TRBJ2-3, is EAGVAQSPRYKIIEKRQSVAFWCNPISGHATLYWYQQILGQGPKLLIQFQNNGVVDDSQLPKDRFSAERLKGVDSTLKIQPAKLEDSAVYLCASSLGGYYTDTQYFGPGTRLTVL.

The gene calls are TRBV10-1 and TRBJ2-7; 8 nucleotides match TRBD1. Per the germline V gene, CDR1 is WNHNN and CDR2 is SYGVQD (reference sequence). V was pared by 8 bases and J by 6 bases, with 9 bases of the junction left unmatched. The CDR3 contains 13 residues. CDR3 region: CASGQTGVREQYF. CDR3 nucleotide sequence: TGCGCCAGCGGACAGACAGGGGTTCGCGAGCAGTACTTC.

This chain joins TRBV4-1 and TRBJ2-7; the match to TRBD1 covers 8 bases. The V gene's germline CDR1 is MGHRA and CDR2 YSYEKL. The V and J ends lost 3 bases and 6 bases, in that order; junction bases with no gene match: 4. The length of the CDR3 is 13 residues. The CDR3 reads CASSQRTGREQYF. The CDR3, as DNA: TGCGCCAGCAGCCAGAGGACAGGGCGCGAGCAGTACTTC.

The chain employs TRBV11-2 and TRBJ2-3; 10 bases match TRBD2. Trimming at V came to 3 bases and at J to 2 bases, leaving 2 bases not matched to a gene. From germline, CDR1 is SGHAT and CDR2 FQNNGV. CDR3 length: 15 amino acids. This CDR3 is CASSFTSGITDTQYF. In DNA, the CDR3 is TGTGCCAGCAGCTTTACTAGCGGGATCACAGATACGCAGTATTTT.

This rearrangement joins TRBV5-6 to TRBJ2-2; D is possibly TRBD2 (5 bases). Germline V gene data show CDR1 as SGHDT and CDR2 as YYEEEE. V lost 0 bases, J lost 5 bases, and 14 bases lay in between. The CDR3 runs to 16 residues. Here the CDR3 reads CASSLVGVSGTGELFF. DNA of the CDR3: TGTGCCAGCAGCTTGGTCGGGGTCTCGGGAACCGGGGAGCTGTTTTTT. The whole variable domain, filled in from reference TRBV5-6 and TRBJ2-2, reads DAGVTQSPTHLIKTRGQQVTLRCSPKSGHDTVSWYQQALGQGPQFIFQYYEEEERQRGNFPDRFSGHQFPNYSSELNVNALLLGDSALYLCASSLVGVSGTGELFFGEGSRLTVL.

V and J are TRBV19 and TRBJ1-5; 7 bases fit TRBD1. Germline-derived CDR1 and CDR2 are LNHDA and SQIVND (reference sequence). The CDR3 contains 14 residues. V gave up 7 bases and J gave up 6 bases; unmatched junction bases: 9. The CDR3, as DNA: TGTGCCAGTACCGTGACAGGGATAGGTCAGCCCCAGCATTTT. Protein product: CASTVTGIGQPQHF. The full variable domain, rest sourced from reference TRBV19 and TRBJ1-5, is DGGITQSPKYLFRKEGQNVTLSCEQNLNHDAMYWYRQDPGQGLRLIYYSQIVNDFQKGDIAEGYSVSREKKESFPLTVTSAQKNPTAFYLCASTVTGIGQPQHFGDGTRLSIL.

This chain links TRBV10-2 with TRBJ1-4; D perhaps matches TRBD1 (6 bases). The CDR3 covers 15 residues. Germline V gene data show CDR1 as WSHSY and CDR2 as SAAADI. The V end lost 4 bases, the J end lost 3 bases, and 12 bases lay between the germline ends. CDR3 sequence reads: CASSATQGANEKLFF. DNA of the CDR3: TGCGCCAGCAGTGCGACACAGGGAGCTAATGAAAAACTGTTTTTT.